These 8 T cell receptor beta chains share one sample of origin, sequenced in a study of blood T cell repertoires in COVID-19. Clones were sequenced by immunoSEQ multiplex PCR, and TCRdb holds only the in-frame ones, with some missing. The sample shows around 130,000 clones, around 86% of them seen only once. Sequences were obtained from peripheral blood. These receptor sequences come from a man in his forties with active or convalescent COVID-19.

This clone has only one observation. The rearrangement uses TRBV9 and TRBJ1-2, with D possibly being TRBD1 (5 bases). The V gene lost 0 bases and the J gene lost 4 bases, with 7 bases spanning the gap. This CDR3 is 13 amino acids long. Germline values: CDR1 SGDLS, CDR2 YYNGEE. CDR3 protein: CASSVGQFYGYTF. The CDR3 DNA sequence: TGTGCCAGCAGCGTAGGACAGTTCTATGGCTACACCTTC.

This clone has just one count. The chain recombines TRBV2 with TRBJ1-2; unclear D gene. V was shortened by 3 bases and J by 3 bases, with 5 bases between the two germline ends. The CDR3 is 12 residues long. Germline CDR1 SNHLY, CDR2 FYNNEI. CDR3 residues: CASSEADYGYTF. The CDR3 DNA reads TGTGCCAGCAGTGAGGCAGACTATGGCTACACCTTC. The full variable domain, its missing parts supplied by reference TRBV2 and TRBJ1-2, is EPEVTQTPSHQVTQMGQEVILRCVPISNHLYFYWYRQILGQKVEFLVSFYNNEISEKSEIFDDQFSVERPDGSNFTLKIRSTKLEDSAMYFCASSEADYGYTFGSGTRLTVV.

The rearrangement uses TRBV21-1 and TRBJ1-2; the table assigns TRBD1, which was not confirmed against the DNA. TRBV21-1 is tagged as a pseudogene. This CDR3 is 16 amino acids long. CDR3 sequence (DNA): TGTGCCAGCAGCATCGAGACAGGTGCCTCTAACTATGGCTACACCTTC. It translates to CASSIETGASNYGYTF.

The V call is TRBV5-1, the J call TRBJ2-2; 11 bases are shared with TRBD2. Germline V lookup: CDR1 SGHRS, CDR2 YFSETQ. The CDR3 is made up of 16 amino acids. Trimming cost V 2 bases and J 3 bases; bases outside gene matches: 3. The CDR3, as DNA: TGCGCCAGCAGCTTCCTACTAGCGGGGGACACCGGGGAGCTGTTTTTT. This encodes CASSFLLAGDTGELFF.

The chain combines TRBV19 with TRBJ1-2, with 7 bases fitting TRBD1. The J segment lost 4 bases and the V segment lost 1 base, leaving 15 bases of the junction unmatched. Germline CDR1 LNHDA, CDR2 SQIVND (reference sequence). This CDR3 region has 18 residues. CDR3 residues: CASSIALDGRQGLYGYTF. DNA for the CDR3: TGTGCCAGTAGTATAGCTCTCGACGGGAGACAGGGTCTCTATGGCTACACCTTC.

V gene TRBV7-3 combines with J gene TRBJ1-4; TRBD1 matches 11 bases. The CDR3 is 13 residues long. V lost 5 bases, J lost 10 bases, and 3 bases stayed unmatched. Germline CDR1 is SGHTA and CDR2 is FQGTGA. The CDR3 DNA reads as TGTGCCAGCAGCCAGGGGACAGGGGGAAAACTGTTTTTT. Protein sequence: CASSQGTGGKLFF.

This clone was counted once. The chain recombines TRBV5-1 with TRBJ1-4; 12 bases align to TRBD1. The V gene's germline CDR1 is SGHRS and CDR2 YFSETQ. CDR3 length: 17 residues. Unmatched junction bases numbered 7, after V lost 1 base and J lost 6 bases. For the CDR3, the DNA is TGCGCCAGCAGCTTGTCGGGACAGGGGGCATCTTATGAAAAACTGTTTTTT. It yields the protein CASSLSGQGASYEKLFF.

CDR3 amino acids: CASSLTTGGGHTEAFF. In DNA, the CDR3 is TGTGCCAGCAGCCTAACCACAGGGGGGGGTCACACTGAAGCTTTCTTT. The chain combines TRBV3-1 (or the pseudogene TRBV3-2) with TRBJ1-1, with 8 bases identical to TRBD1. The germline V gene encodes CDR1 LGHDT and CDR2 YNNKEL (reference sequence). This CDR3 has 16 residues. The ends lost 4 bases at V and 3 bases at J; junction bases unmatched: 10.